Each of the 10 T cell receptor beta chains below was sequenced from the same sample in a study of cytomegalovirus exposure and HLA in healthy donors. The study ran its PCR with 60 Vbeta and 13 Jbeta primers. Assay used: immunoSEQ multiplex PCR; TCRdb lists only in-frame clones, some missing. The sample lists fewer than 250,000 clones, about four fifths occurring once. Sequencing was performed on PBMCs. These TCRs come from a man aged 25 to 40 in good health and CMV-seronegative.

This clone appeared a few times. The chain recombines TRBV6-5 with TRBJ1-1, with no clear D. Germline CDR1 reads MNHEY; CDR2 reads SVGAGI. The CDR3 spans 14 residues. V shed 1 base and J shed 4 bases, with 10 bases lying between them. DNA for the CDR3: TGTGCCAGCAGTTACTACGGGGATGTCACTGAAGCTTTCTTT. Its translation is CASSYYGDVTEAFF.

This rearrangement joins TRBV19 to TRBJ1-2; 9 bases line up with TRBD1. This CDR3 has 16 residues. Germline CDR1 and CDR2: LNHDA and SQIVND (reference sequence). After removal of 3 bases from V and 3 bases from J, the junction contained 8 bases not matched to a gene. DNA of the CDR3: TGTGCCAGTAGTATGCGGGACAGGGCCCCATACTATGGCTACACCTTC. Protein product: CASSMRDRAPYYGYTF.

This clone turned up a few times. The chain has TRBV11-2 and TRBJ2-5; perhaps TRBD2 as D (6 bases). There are 14 residues in the CDR3. V was pared by 1 base and J by 5 bases, with 11 bases between. Germline CDR1 is SGHAT and CDR2 is FQNNGV. The CDR3 loop is CASSLGPRGETQYF. The CDR3 nucleotides read TGTGCCAGCAGCTTAGGCCCCCGGGGGGAGACCCAGTACTTC.

This chain links TRBV19 with TRBJ2-3, with D hard to call. Germline V lookup: CDR1 LNHDA, CDR2 SQIVND (reference sequence). Trimming stripped 6 bases from V and 0 bases from J, with 7 bases between. The CDR3 extends over 13 amino acids. DNA for the CDR3: TGTGCCAGTAGATCCACTAGCACAGATACGCAGTATTTT. Translating gives CASRSTSTDTQYF. Based on the CDR3 plus reference TRBV19 and TRBJ2-3, the full variable domain is DGGITQSPKYLFRKEGQNVTLSCEQNLNHDAMYWYRQDPGQGLRLIYYSQIVNDFQKGDIAEGYSVSREKKESFPLTVTSAQKNPTAFYLCASRSTSTDTQYFGPGTRLTVL.

V and J are TRBV5-1 and TRBJ2-7, with a possible D match to TRBD2 (5 bases). The germline V gene encodes CDR1 SGHRS and CDR2 YFSETQ. CDR3 length equals 14 residues. V shed 4 bases and J shed 3 bases, with 14 bases lying between them. Here the CDR3 DNA reads TGCGCCAGCAGCAAAGGACTGGGAATCTACGAGCAGTACTTC. Amino acid sequence: CASSKGLGIYEQYF. Full variable domain (remainder filled in from reference TRBV5-1 and TRBJ2-7): KAGVTQTPRYLIKTRGQQVTLSCSPISGHRSVSWYQQTPGQGLQFLFEYFSETQRNKGNFPGRFSGRQFSNSRSEMNVSTLELGDSALYLCASSKGLGIYEQYFGPGTRLTVT.

This rearrangement joins TRBV4-1 to TRBJ2-5; 8 positions agree with TRBD2. With V trimmed by 0 bases and J by 4 bases, 7 bases remained unmatched. The germline gives CDR1 MGHRA, CDR2 YSYEKL. This CDR3 region has 16 residues. The CDR3 region has the DNA TGCGCCAGCAGCCAAGACGGAGCGGGGGTTTTAGAGACCCAGTACTTC. Translating it yields CASSQDGAGVLETQYF.

The V call is TRBV6-6, the J call TRBJ1-2; 9 positions match TRBD1. The V segment lost 2 bases and the J segment 4 bases; nucleotides outside the gene matches: 8. The CDR3 has 16 amino acids. Germline V lookup: CDR1 MNHNY, CDR2 SVGAGI (reference sequence). In nucleotides, the CDR3 is TGTGCCAGCAGTTACACCGGGACAGGGTCGGTCTATGGCTACACCTTC. This codes for CASSYTGTGSVYGYTF.

The chain carries TRBV18 and TRBJ1-1; TRBD1 aligns across 8 bases. CDR1 is KGHSH, CDR2 LQKENI, per germline. There are 18 residues in the CDR3. The V segment lost 4 bases and the J segment 0 bases; nucleotides outside the gene matches: 13. Here the CDR3 reads CASSHTTGATYMNTEAFF. CDR3 in DNA: TGTGCCAGCTCACACACGACAGGGGCTACCTACATGAACACTGAAGCTTTCTTT.

V is TRBV5-1 and J is TRBJ2-7; TRBD1 matches at 9 bases. CDR1 and CDR2 (germline): SGHRS, YFSETQ. The CDR3 length is 14 residues. After removal of 2 bases from V and 3 bases from J, the junction contained 3 bases not matched to a gene. CDR3: CASSLPGQGYEQYF. DNA of the CDR3: TGCGCCAGCAGCTTACCGGGACAGGGCTACGAGCAGTACTTC.

A remark on this clone: The same CDR3 is also encoded by other DNA sequences in this sample. V and J are TRBV27 and TRBJ2-7; the match to TRBD1 covers 9 bases. Germline CDR1 is MNHEY and CDR2 is SMNVEV (reference sequence). Trimming removed 4 bases from V and 2 bases from J; junction bases left unmatched: 3. This CDR3 spans 14 amino acids. CDR3 in DNA: TGTGCCAGCAGTTGGGGACAGGGTCCCTACGAGCAGTACTTC. Translation gives CASSWGQGPYEQYF.